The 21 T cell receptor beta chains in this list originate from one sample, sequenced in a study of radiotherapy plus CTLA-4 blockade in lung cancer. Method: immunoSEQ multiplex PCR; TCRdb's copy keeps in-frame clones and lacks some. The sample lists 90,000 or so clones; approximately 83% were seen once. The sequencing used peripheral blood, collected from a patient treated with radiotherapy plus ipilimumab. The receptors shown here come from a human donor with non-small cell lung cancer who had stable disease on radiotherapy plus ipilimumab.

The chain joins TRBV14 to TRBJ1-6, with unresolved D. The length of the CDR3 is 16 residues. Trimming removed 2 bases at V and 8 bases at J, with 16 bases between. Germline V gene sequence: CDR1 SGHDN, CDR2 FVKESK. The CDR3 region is CASSQIFGRSDSPLHF. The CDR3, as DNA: TGTGCCAGCAGCCAAATTTTCGGCAGGTCGGATTCACCCCTCCACTTT.

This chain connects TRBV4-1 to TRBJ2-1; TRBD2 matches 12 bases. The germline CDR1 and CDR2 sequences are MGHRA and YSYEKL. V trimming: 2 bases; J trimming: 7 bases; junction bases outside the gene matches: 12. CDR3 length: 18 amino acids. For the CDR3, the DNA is TGCGCCAGCAGCCAAAGACCGTTGACTAGCGGGGGAGGTAATGAGCAGTTCTTC. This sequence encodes CASSQRPLTSGGGNEQFF.

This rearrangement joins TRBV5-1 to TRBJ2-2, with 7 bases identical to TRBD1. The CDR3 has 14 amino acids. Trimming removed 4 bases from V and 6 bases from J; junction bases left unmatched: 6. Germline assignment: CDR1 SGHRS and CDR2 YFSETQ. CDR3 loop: CASSPQQGPGELFF. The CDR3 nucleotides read TGCGCCAGCAGCCCTCAACAGGGGCCCGGGGAGCTGTTTTTT.

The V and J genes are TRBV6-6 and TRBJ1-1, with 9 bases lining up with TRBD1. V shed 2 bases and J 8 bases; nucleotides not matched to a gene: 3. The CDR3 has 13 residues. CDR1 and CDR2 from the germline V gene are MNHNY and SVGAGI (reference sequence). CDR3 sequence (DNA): TGTGCCAGCAGTTACGGGACAGGGAAGGAAGCTTTCTTT. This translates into CASSYGTGKEAFF.

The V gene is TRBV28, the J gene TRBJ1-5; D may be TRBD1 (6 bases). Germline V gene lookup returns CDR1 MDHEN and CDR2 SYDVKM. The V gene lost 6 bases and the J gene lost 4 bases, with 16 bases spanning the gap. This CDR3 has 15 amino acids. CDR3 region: CASSYTGQRNQPQHF. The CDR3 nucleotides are TGTGCCAGCAGCTATACGGGACAAAGGAATCAGCCCCAGCATTTT.

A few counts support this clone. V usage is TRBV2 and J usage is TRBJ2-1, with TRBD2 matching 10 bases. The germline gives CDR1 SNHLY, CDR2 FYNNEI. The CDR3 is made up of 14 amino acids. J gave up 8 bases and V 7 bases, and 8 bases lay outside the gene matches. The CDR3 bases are TGTGCCAGCAAAGCGGGGGGGCCCAGCGATGAGCAGTTCTTC. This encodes CASKAGGPSDEQFF.

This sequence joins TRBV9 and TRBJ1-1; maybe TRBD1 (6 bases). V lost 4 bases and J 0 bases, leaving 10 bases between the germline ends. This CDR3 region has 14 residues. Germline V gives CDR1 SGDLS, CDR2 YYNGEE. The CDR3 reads CASSSGQLNTEAFF. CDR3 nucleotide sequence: TGTGCCAGCAGCTCCGGACAGTTGAACACTGAAGCTTTCTTT.

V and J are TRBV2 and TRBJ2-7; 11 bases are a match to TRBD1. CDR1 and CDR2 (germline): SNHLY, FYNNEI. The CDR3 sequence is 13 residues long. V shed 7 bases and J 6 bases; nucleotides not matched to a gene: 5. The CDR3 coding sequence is TGTGCCAGCATGGACAGGGGGCGCTTCGAGCAGTACTTC. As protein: CASMDRGRFEQYF.

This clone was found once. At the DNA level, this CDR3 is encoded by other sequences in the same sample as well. CDR3: CASSPRPGTGAMNTEAFF. For the CDR3, the DNA is TGCGCCAGCAGCCCCCGCCCCGGGACAGGGGCGATGAACACTGAAGCTTTCTTT. This chain connects TRBV5-1 to TRBJ1-1, with 10 nucleotides matching TRBD1. Germline V CDR1 and CDR2: SGHRS, YFSETQ. The CDR3 is 18 residues long. After removal of 4 bases from V and 0 bases from J, the junction contained 12 bases not matched to a gene. Using reference TRBV5-1 and TRBJ1-1 for the parts outside the CDR3, the full variable domain is KAGVTQTPRYLIKTRGQQVTLSCSPISGHRSVSWYQQTPGQGLQFLFEYFSETQRNKGNFPGRFSGRQFSNSRSEMNVSTLELGDSALYLCASSPRPGTGAMNTEAFFGQGTRLTVV.

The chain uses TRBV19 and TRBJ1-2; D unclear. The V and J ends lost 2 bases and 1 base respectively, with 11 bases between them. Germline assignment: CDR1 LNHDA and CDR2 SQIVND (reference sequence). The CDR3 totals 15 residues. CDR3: CASSIRGRGNYGYTF. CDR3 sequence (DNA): TGTGCCAGTAGTATACGGGGAAGAGGTAACTATGGCTACACCTTC.

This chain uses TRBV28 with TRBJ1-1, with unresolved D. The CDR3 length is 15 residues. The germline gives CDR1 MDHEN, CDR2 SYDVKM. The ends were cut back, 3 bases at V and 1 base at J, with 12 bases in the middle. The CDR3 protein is CASSLLGPGNTEAFF. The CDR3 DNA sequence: TGTGCCAGCAGTTTGCTGGGTCCGGGGAACACTGAAGCTTTCTTT.

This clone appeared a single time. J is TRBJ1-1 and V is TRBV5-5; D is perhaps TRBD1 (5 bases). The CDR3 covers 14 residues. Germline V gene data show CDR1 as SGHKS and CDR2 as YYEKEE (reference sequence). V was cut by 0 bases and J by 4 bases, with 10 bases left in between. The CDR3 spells CASSLVMGRTEAFF. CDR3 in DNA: TGTGCCAGCAGCTTGGTGATGGGACGCACTGAAGCTTTCTTT.

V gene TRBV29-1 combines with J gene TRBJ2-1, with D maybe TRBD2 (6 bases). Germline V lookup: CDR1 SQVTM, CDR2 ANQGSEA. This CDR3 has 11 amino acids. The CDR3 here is CTYLAKNEQFF. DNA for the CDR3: TGCACGTATCTAGCGAAGAATGAGCAGTTCTTC.

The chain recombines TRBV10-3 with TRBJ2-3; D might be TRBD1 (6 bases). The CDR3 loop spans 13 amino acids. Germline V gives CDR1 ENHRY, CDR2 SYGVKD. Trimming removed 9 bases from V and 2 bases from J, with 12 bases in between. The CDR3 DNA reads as TGTGCCATACAGGACAGAGTCACAGATACGCAGTATTTT. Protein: CAIQDRVTDTQYF.

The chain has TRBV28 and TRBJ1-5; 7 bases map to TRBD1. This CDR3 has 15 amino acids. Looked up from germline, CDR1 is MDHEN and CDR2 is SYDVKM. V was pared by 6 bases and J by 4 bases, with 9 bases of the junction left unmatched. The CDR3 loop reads CASRPTGSQNQPQHF. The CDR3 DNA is TGTGCCAGCAGACCGACAGGGAGCCAAAATCAGCCCCAGCATTTT.

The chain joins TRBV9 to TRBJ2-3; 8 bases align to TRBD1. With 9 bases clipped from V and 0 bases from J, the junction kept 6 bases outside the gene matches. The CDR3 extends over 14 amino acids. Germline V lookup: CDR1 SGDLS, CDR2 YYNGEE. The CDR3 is CATAGGQSTDTQYF. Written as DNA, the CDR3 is TGTGCCACCGCAGGGGGCCAAAGCACAGATACGCAGTATTTT.

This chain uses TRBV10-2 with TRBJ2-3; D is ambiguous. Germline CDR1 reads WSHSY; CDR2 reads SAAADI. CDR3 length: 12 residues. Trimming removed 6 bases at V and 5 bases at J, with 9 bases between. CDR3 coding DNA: TGCGCCAGCAGACCAACCGGAGATACGCAGTATTTT. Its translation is CASRPTGDTQYF.

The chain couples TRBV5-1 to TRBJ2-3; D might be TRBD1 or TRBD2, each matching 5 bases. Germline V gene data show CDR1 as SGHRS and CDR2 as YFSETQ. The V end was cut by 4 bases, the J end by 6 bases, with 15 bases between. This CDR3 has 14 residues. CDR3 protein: CASSRETGTDTQYF. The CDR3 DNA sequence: TGCGCCAGCAGCCGTGAGACCGGGACCGATACGCAGTATTTT.

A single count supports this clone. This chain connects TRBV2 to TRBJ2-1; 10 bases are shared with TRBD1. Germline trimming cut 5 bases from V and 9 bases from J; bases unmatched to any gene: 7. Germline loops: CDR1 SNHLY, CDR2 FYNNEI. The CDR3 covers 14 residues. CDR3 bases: TGTGCCAGCAGTCGACAGGGGGCAGGGGGTGAGCAGTTCTTC. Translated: CASSRQGAGGEQFF.

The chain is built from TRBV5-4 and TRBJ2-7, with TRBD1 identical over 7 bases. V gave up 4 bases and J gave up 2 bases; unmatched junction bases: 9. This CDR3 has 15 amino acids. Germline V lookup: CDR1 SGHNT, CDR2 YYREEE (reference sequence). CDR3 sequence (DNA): TGTGCCAGCAGCCTCGGGACAGTACAACCCTACGAGCAGTACTTC. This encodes CASSLGTVQPYEQYF.

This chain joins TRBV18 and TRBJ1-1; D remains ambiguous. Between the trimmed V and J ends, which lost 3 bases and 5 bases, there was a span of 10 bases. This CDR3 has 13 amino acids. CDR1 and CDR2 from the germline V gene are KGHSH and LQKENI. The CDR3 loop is CASSPSTRTEAFF. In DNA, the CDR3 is TGTGCCAGCTCACCCTCTACTCGGACTGAAGCTTTCTTT.